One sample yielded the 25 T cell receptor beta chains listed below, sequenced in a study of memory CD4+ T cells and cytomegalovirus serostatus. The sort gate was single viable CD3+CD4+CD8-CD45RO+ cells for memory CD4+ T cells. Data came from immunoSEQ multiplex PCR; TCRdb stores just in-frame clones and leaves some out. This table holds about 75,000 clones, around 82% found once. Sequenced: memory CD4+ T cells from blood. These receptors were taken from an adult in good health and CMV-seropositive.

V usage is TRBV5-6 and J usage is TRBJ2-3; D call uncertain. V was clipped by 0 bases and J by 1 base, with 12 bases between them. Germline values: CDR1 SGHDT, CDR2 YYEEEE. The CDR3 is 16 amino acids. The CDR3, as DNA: TGTGCCAGCAGCTTGGGCCAGGTCCCGGGCACAGATACGCAGTATTTT. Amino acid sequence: CASSLGQVPGTDTQYF.

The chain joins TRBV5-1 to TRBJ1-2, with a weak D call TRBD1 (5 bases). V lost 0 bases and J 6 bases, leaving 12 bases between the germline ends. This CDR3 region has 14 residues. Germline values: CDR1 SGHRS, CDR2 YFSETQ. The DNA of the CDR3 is TGCGCCAGCAGCTTGGAGGCAGTAGGGGATGGCTACACCTTC. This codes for CASSLEAVGDGYTF. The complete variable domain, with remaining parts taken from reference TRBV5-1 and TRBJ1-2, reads KAGVTQTPRYLIKTRGQQVTLSCSPISGHRSVSWYQQTPGQGLQFLFEYFSETQRNKGNFPGRFSGRQFSNSRSEMNVSTLELGDSALYLCASSLEAVGDGYTFGSGTRLTVV.

The CDR3 nucleotides read TGTGCCACCAGCAGAGATGTGGGGGCAAATCAGCCCCAGCATTTT. The encoded protein is CATSRDVGANQPQHF. V gene TRBV15 combines with J gene TRBJ1-5; TRBD1 is a possible D gene (6 bases). V gave up 0 bases and J gave up 4 bases, with 10 bases separating them. The CDR3 totals 15 residues. Germline CDR1 is LNHNV and CDR2 is YYDKDF (reference sequence).

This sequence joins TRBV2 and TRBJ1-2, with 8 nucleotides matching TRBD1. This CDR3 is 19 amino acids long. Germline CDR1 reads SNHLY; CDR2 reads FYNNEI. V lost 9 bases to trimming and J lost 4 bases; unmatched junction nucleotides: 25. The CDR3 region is CASCPRVFSQGAEGYGYTF. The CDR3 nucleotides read TGTGCCAGTTGCCCCAGGGTTTTCTCTCAGGGGGCGGAGGGCTATGGCTACACCTTC.

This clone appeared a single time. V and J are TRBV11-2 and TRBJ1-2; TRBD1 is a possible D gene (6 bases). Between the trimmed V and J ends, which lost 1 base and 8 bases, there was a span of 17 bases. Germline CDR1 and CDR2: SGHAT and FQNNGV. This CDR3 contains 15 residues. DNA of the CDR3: TGTGCCAGCAGCTTAGCCCTAGGGGGAGGATTGGGCTACACCTTC. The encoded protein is CASSLALGGGLGYTF.

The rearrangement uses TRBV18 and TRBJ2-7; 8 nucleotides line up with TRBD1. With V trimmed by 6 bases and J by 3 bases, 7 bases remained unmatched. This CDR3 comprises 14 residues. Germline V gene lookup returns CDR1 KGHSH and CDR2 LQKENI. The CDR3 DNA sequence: TGTGCCAGCTCGCCGACGACAGGGGACTACGAGCAGTACGTC. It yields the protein CASSPTTGDYEQYV.

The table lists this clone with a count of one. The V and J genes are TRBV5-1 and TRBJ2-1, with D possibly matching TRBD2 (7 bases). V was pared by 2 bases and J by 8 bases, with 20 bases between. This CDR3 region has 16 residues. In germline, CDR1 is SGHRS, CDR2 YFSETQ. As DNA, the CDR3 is TGCGCCAGCAGCTTTCTCCAGGGAGGGGGGGCCCATGAGCAGTTCTTC. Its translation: CASSFLQGGGAHEQFF.

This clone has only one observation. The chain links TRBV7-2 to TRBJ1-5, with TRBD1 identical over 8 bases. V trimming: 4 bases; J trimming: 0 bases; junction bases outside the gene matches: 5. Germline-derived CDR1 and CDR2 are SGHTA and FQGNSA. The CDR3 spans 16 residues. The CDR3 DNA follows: TGTGCCAGCAGCTCTCGGACAGGGCTTAGCAATCAGCCCCAGCATTTT. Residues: CASSSRTGLSNQPQHF.

CDR3: CASLPRQGHSYEQYF. CDR3 bases: TGTGCCAGCCTCCCCAGACAGGGCCATTCCTACGAGCAGTACTTC. The chain joins TRBV6-5 to TRBJ2-7, with TRBD1 matching 7 bases. From germline, CDR1 is MNHEY and CDR2 SVGAGI. This CDR3 has 15 amino acids. V gave up 8 bases and J gave up 1 base; unmatched junction bases: 11.

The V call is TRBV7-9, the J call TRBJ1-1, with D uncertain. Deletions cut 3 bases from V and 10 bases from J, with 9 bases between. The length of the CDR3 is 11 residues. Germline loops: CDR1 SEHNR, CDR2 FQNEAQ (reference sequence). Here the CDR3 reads CASSFQLGAFF. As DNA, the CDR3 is TGTGCCAGCAGCTTTCAACTGGGAGCTTTCTTT.

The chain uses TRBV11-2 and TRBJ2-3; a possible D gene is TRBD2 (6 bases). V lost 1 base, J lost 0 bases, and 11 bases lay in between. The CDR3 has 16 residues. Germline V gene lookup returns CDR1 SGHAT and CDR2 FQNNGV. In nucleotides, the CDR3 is TGTGCCAGCAGCTTAGGCGGGGCGATCAGCACAGATACGCAGTATTTT. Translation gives CASSLGGAISTDTQYF.

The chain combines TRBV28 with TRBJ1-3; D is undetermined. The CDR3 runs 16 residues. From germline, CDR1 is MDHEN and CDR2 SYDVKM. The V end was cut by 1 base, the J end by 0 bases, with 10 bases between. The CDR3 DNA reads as TGTGCCAGCAGTTTATACACCCCGAGCTCTGGAAACACCATATATTTT. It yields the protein CASSLYTPSSGNTIYF.

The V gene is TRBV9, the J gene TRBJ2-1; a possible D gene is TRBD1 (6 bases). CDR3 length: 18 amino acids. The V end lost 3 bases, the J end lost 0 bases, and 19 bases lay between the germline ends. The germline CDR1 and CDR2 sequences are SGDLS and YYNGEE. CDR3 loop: CASSATGSAHGSYNEQFF. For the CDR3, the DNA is TGTGCCAGCAGCGCAACAGGGAGTGCTCATGGCTCCTACAATGAGCAGTTCTTC.

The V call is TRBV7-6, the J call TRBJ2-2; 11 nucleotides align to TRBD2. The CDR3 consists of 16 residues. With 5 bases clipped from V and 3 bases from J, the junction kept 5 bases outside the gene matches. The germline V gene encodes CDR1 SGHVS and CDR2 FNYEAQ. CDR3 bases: TGTGCCAGCAGCCGGACTAGCGGGCTTGACACCGGGGAGCTGTTTTTT. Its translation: CASSRTSGLDTGELFF.

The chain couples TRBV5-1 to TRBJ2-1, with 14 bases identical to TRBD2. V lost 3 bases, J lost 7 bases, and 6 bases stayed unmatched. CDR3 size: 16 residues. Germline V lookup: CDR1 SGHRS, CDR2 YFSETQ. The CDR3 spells CASSYGLAGGENEQFF. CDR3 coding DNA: TGCGCCAGCAGCTATGGACTAGCGGGAGGTGAGAATGAGCAGTTCTTC.

The CDR3 DNA is TGTGCCAGCAGGCCCACCCCTGGAGGGATGGGCGATCAGCCCCAGCATTTT. Translating it yields CASRPTPGGMGDQPQHF. The V call is TRBV28, the J call TRBJ1-5; D is uncertain. The CDR3 length is 17 residues. The V and J ends lost 6 bases and 5 bases respectively, with 23 bases between them. Germline CDR1 MDHEN, CDR2 SYDVKM.

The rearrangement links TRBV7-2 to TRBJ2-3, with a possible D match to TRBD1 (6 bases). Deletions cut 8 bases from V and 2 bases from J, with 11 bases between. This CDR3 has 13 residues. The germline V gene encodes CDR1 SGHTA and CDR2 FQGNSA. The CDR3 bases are TGTGCCAGCGGAAGGGGGTACACAGATACGCAGTATTTT. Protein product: CASGRGYTDTQYF.

The CDR3 region has the DNA TGTGCCAGCAAAATTCTTCAGGGGGCGTGGGGCTACACCTTC. It is translated as CASKILQGAWGYTF. This chain connects TRBV2 to TRBJ1-2, with 8 nucleotides matching TRBD1. Germline-derived CDR1 and CDR2 are SNHLY and FYNNEI. The length of the CDR3 is 14 residues. Trimming took 7 bases from V and 8 from J; bases not matched to a gene: 12.

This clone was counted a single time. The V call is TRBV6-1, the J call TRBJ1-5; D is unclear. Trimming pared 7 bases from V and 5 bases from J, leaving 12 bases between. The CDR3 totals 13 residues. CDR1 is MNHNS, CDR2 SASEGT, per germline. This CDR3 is CASTFTVDQPQHF. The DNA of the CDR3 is TGTGCCAGCACTTTTACGGTCGATCAGCCCCAGCATTTT.

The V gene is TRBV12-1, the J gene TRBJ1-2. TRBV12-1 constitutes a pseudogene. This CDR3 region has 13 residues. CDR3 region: CASSITGGGPSKF. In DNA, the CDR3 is TGTGCCAGCAGCATCACTGGGGGAGGGCCTTCTAAATTC.

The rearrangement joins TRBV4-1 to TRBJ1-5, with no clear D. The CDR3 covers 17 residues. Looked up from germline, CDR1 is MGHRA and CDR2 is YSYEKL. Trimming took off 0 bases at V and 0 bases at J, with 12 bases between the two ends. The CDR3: CASSQERADYSNQPQHF. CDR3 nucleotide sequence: TGCGCCAGCAGCCAAGAAAGAGCGGACTATAGCAATCAGCCCCAGCATTTT.

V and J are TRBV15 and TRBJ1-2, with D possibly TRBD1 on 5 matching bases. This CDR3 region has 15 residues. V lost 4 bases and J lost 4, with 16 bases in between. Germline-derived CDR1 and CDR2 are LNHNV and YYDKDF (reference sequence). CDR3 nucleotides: TGTGCCACCAGCACCCAAAGGCAGGGTCTCTATGGCTACACCTTC. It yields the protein CATSTQRQGLYGYTF.

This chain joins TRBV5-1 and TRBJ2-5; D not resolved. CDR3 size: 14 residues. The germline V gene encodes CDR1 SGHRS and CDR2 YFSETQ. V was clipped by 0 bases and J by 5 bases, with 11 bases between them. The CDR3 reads CASSLDQHGETQYF. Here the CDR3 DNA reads TGCGCCAGCAGCTTGGATCAGCACGGGGAGACCCAGTACTTC.

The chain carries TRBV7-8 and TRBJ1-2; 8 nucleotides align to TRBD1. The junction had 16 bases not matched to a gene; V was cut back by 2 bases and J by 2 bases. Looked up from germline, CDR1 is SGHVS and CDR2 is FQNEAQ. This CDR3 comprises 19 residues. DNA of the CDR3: TGTGCCAGCAGCTTACTTGCCACAGGGGGTAATCTGCCGAACTATGGCTACACCTTC. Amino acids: CASSLLATGGNLPNYGYTF. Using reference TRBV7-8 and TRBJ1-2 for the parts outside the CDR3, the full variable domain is GAGVSQSPRYKVAKRGQDVALRCDPISGHVSLFWYQQALGQGPEFLTYFQNEAQLDKSGLPSDRFFAERPEGSVSTLKIQRTQQEDSAVYLCASSLLATGGNLPNYGYTFGSGTRLTVV.

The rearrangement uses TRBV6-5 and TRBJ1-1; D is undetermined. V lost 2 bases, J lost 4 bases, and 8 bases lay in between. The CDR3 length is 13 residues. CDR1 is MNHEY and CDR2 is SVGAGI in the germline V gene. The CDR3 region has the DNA TGTGCCAGCAGTTACAGGCGAGGCACTGAAGCTTTCTTT. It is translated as CASSYRRGTEAFF.